The sequence of this TCR beta chain was determined in a study of shared clonotypes between healthy human individuals. Looking at the study overall: The cohort comprised a couple of women and a few men. Their ages spanned 18 to 49 years. Points from the study as a whole: Among four donors, approximately 5.4% of naive CD4 clonotypes were found in common.

Sequencing used immunoSEQ multiplex PCR; TCRdb keeps in-frame clones, though not all of them. Counted here are hundreds of thousands of clones, roughly 95% occurring once; the ten biggest clones make up 0.11%. Looked up from germline, CDR1 is SGHVS and CDR2 is FQNEAQ. With 5 bases removed from V and 5 bases from J, the gap between germline ends came to 16 bases. This CDR3 spans 15 amino acids. Notes on this clone: The antigen is undetermined.

Positive CCR7 selection of CD45RO-negative cells yielded the naive CD8 cells, and terminally differentiated effector memory CD45RA+ cells were excluded. Donors included only healthy HIV-negative adults lacking recent acute infections or vaccinations. Sequencing was carried out using naive CD8+ T cells sorted from blood. V gene TRBV7-8 combines with J gene TRBJ1-5; D ambiguous. This clonotype was sampled from a woman aged 25-40 years in good health. Here the CDR3 DNA reads TGTGCCAGCAGCAACGAAAACGGGAGCGATCAGCCCCAGCATTTT. Protein product: CASSNENGSDQPQHF.